This is a list of T cell receptor beta chains from one sample in a study of PD-1 blockade in classical Hodgkin lymphoma. Produced via immunoSEQ multiplex PCR; TCRdb's table is partial and in-frame only. The table has about 35,000 clones, over 75% seen once. The sample consisted of CD4+ T cells from blood, taken at baseline. These receptors came from a human donor with classical Hodgkin lymphoma. Both conserved end residues are part of each CDR3. Fields, in order: clone size, J gene, D gene, V gene, CDR3 protein, CDR3 DNA. A D gene is named only where the DNA matches it firmly. Clone size appears in some rows only: once, few, many, or a class for an expanded clone.

size: NA; J: TRBJ1-2; D: TRBD1; V: TRBV29-1; CDR3: CSVGVGQGVNYGYTF; DNA: TGCAGCGTTGGAGTCGGACAGGGGGTGAACTATGGCTACACCTTC
size: NA; J: TRBJ2-7; D: NA; V: TRBV10-1; CDR3: CASSPEKSVHYEQYF; DNA: TGCGCCAGCAGCCCCGAGAAGTCGGTTCACTACGAGCAGTACTTC
size: NA; J: TRBJ1-4; D: NA; V: TRBV30; CDR3: CAWGKVSNEKLFF; DNA: TGTGCCTGGGGTAAAGTCTCCAATGAAAAACTGTTTTTT
size: NA; J: TRBJ2-3; D: NA; V: TRBV7-9; CDR3: CASSLLWTRTDTQYF; DNA: TGTGCCAGCAGCTTATTATGGACACGCACAGATACGCAGTATTTT
size: NA; J: TRBJ1-4; D: TRBD1; V: TRBV27; CDR3: CASSRGGAAEKLFF; DNA: TGTGCCAGCAGCCGAGGGGGCGCGGCTGAAAAACTGTTTTTT
size: NA; J: TRBJ2-7; D: NA; V: TRBV28; CDR3: CASSFARGLGQYF; DNA: TGTGCCAGCAGTTTTGCCCGGGGCTTAGGGCAGTACTTC
size: NA; J: TRBJ2-1; D: TRBD2; V: TRBV19; CDR3: CASSIGLAGGNEQFF; DNA: TGTGCCAGTAGTATAGGGCTAGCGGGAGGCAATGAGCAGTTCTTC
size: NA; J: TRBJ1-5; D: NA; V: TRBV19; CDR3: CASSTVGQPQHF; DNA: TGTGCCAGTAGTACGGTTGGTCAGCCCCAGCATTTT
size: few; J: TRBJ1-5; D: NA; V: TRBV18; CDR3: CASSPQGYNQPQHF; DNA: TGTGCCAGCTCACCACAGGGATACAATCAGCCCCAGCATTTT
size: NA; J: TRBJ2-3; D: NA; V: TRBV7-9; CDR3: CASSLGVALSTDTQYF; DNA: TGTGCCAGCAGCTTAGGAGTCGCTTTGAGCACAGATACGCAGTATTTT
size: NA; J: TRBJ2-1; D: TRBD2; V: TRBV7-3; CDR3: CASSLAGLAGGIYNEQFF; DNA: TGTGCCAGCAGCTTAGCGGGACTAGCGGGAGGAATATACAATGAGCAGTTCTTC
size: once; J: TRBJ1-5; D: NA; V: TRBV28; CDR3: CASSLTGASNQPQHF; DNA: TGTGCCAGCAGTTTAACGGGCGCCTCCAATCAGCCCCAGCATTTT
size: NA; J: TRBJ1-3; D: NA; V: TRBV11-2; CDR3: CASSRGGTIYF; DNA: TGTGCCAGCAGCCGCGGGGGGACCATATATTTT
size: NA; J: TRBJ2-7; D: TRBD2; V: TRBV5-1; CDR3: CASSFRPAGGPEEQYF; DNA: TGCGCCAGCAGCTTCAGGCCAGCGGGAGGGCCTGAAGAGCAGTACTTC
size: NA; J: TRBJ1-2; D: TRBD1; V: TRBV10-2; CDR3: CASAGTGGARSEGYTF; DNA: TGCGCCAGCGCCGGGACAGGGGGCGCTAGGTCAGAAGGCTACACCTTC
size: NA; J: TRBJ1-2; D: TRBD1; V: TRBV6-1; CDR3: CASSAPTGGRGYGYTF; DNA: TGTGCCAGCAGTGCCCCAACAGGGGGCAGAGGCTATGGCTACACCTTC
size: NA; J: TRBJ1-2; D: TRBD1; V: TRBV6-5; CDR3: CASSYLGQGQGYTF; DNA: TGTGCCAGCAGTTACTTAGGACAGGGGCAGGGCTACACCTTC
size: few; J: TRBJ2-6; D: NA; V: TRBV18; CDR3: CASFQSASGANVLTF; DNA: TGTGCCAGCTTTCAATCCGCGTCTGGGGCCAACGTCCTGACTTTC
size: NA; J: TRBJ1-2; D: NA; V: TRBV5-4; CDR3: CASSLVWGQGGNGYTF; DNA: TGTGCCAGCAGCTTGGTTTGGGGGCAGGGAGGGAATGGCTACACCTTC
size: NA; J: TRBJ1-4; D: NA; V: TRBV28; CDR3: CASSLGSTDEKLFF; DNA: TGTGCCAGCAGTTTAGGTTCCACAGACGAAAAACTGTTTTTT
size: NA; J: TRBJ2-7; D: NA; V: TRBV6-5; CDR3: CASSSAGIGYEQYF; DNA: TGTGCCAGCAGTTCGGCCGGGATAGGGTACGAGCAGTACTTC
size: NA; J: TRBJ2-7; D: NA; V: TRBV6-6; CDR3: CASSSLTGTYFYEQYF; DNA: TGTGCCAGCAGTTCGCTAACCGGGACTTACTTCTACGAGCAGTACTTC
size: once; J: TRBJ2-5; D: TRBD1; V: TRBV6-5; CDR3: CASSQRGLRGETQYF; DNA: TGTGCCAGCAGTCAAAGGGGGCTTCGAGGGGAGACCCAGTACTTC
size: NA; J: TRBJ2-5; D: NA; V: TRBV5-1; CDR3: CASSPEGGRGQETQYF; DNA: TGCGCCAGCAGCCCCGAGGGGGGACGCGGTCAAGAGACCCAGTACTTC
size: once; J: TRBJ2-7; D: TRBD2; V: TRBV5-1; CDR3: CASSLALAGGSGEQYF; DNA: TGCGCCAGCAGCTTAGCTCTAGCGGGAGGCTCAGGGGAGCAGTACTTC
size: once; J: TRBJ2-1; D: NA; V: TRBV7-9; CDR3: CASSSMENRGRTYNEQFF; DNA: TGTGCCAGCAGCTCCATGGAAAATAGAGGGAGGACCTACAATGAGCAGTTCTTC
size: NA; J: TRBJ2-7; D: TRBD2; V: TRBV7-8; CDR3: CASSLGLAYSYEQYF; DNA: TGTGCCAGCAGCCTGGGACTAGCGTACTCCTACGAGCAGTACTTC
size: NA; J: TRBJ1-1; D: NA; V: TRBV7-9; CDR3: CASSPRGEMAEAFF; DNA: TGTGCCAGCAGCCCCCGAGGGGAAATGGCTGAAGCTTTCTTT